This entry lists 12 T cell receptor beta chains sequenced from one sample in a study of blood T cells in healthy people across ages (dated by TCRdb to the mid-2010s). Library generation was performed with 5' RACE. Reads for this sample came from an Illumina HiSeq 2500. A second PCR of roughly 7 to 12 cycles was run with a J-beta primer mix and a sample-barcoded 5' primer. The raw public reads went through TCRdb reprocessing: fastp at Q25, MiXCR clone calling, in-frame beta chains kept. Each CDR3 protein appears once, grouped with its most common genes and DNA. For this sample there are 600,000 to 650,000 distinct CDR3 sequences; approximately 59% appear just once. 35% to 40% of the sample is held by the ten biggest clonotypes. The sequenced sample was blood. These receptors were collected from a man aged 55 to 70 in good health.

The chain combines TRBV7-2 with TRBJ1-2, with TRBD1 matching over 7 bases. Germline trimming cut 5 bases from V and 2 bases from J; bases unmatched to any gene: 8. The CDR3 sequence is 15 residues long. Germline CDR1 and CDR2: SGHTA and FQGNSA. The CDR3 region is CASSDRQGANYGYTF. For the CDR3, the DNA is TGTGCCAGCAGCGACAGACAGGGAGCGAACTATGGCTACACCTTC. Full variable domain (remainder filled in from reference TRBV7-2 and TRBJ1-2): GAGVSQSPSNKVTEKGKDVELRCDPISGHTALYWYRQSLGQGLEFLIYFQGNSAPDKSGLPSDRFSAERTGGSVSTLTIQRTQQEDSAVYLCASSDRQGANYGYTFGSGTRLTVV.

The V gene is TRBV5-1, the J gene TRBJ2-1; D gene ambiguous. Germline loops: CDR1 SGHRS, CDR2 YFSETQ. This CDR3 has 14 residues. Deletions cut 0 bases from V and 4 bases from J, with 8 bases between. This chain's CDR3 is CASSLVGRYNEQFF. Written as DNA, the CDR3 is TGCGCCAGCAGCTTGGTTGGTCGGTACAATGAGCAGTTCTTC.

This clonotype came up many times. In nucleotides, the CDR3 is TGTGCCAGCTCAACAGGGGCCCAAACCTACGAGCAGTACTTC. It yields the protein CASSTGAQTYEQYF. The gene calls are TRBV18 and TRBJ2-7, with 7 bases fitting TRBD1. CDR1 KGHSH and CDR2 LQKENI come from the germline V gene. V trimming: 5 bases; J trimming: 2 bases; junction bases outside the gene matches: 6. The CDR3 consists of 14 residues.

This clonotype was detected only a few times. DNA for the CDR3: TGTGCCAGCAGCTTTCCTCTAGGTTCGGGCAATGAGCAGTTCTTC. Its protein product is CASSFPLGSGNEQFF. The V call is TRBV7-2, the J call TRBJ2-1; D is uncertain. V lost 3 bases to trimming and J lost 6 bases, with 15 bases between them. The CDR3 spans 15 residues. Germline V lookup: CDR1 SGHTA, CDR2 FQGNSA.

The V and J genes are TRBV27 and TRBJ1-5; no definite D call. Germline-derived CDR1 and CDR2 are MNHEY and SMNVEV (reference sequence). V shed 0 bases and J shed 7 bases, with 13 bases lying between them. This CDR3 is 15 amino acids long. The CDR3 DNA sequence: TGTGCCAGCAGTTTATCGTCCAGTGGTTGGCAGCCCCAGCATTTT. Its protein product is CASSLSSSGWQPQHF.

This chain links TRBV3-1 with TRBJ2-4; 8 nucleotides agree with TRBD1. Germline V lookup: CDR1 LGHDT, CDR2 YNNKEL (reference sequence). After removal of 3 bases from V and 5 bases from J, the junction contained 3 bases not matched to a gene. The CDR3 sequence is 14 residues long. The CDR3 loop is CASSHQGAENIQYF. CDR3 in DNA: TGTGCCAGCAGCCATCAGGGGGCGGAAAACATTCAGTACTTC.

In this sample, this clonotype turned up a few times. The chain couples TRBV9 to TRBJ2-1; 10 nucleotides align to TRBD2. Trimming removed 0 bases from V and 2 bases from J; junction bases left unmatched: 2. Germline CDR1 and CDR2: SGDLS and YYNGEE. This CDR3 comprises 16 residues. This CDR3 is CASSVASGGAYNEQFF. The CDR3 DNA follows: TGTGCCAGCAGCGTAGCGAGCGGGGGGGCCTACAATGAGCAGTTCTTC.

The J gene is TRBJ2-1, the V gene TRBV2; TRBD2 agrees at 10 bases. With 6 bases clipped from V and 5 bases from J, the junction kept 10 bases outside the gene matches. This CDR3 spans 16 amino acids. Germline V CDR1 and CDR2: SNHLY, FYNNEI. CDR3 amino acids: CASRGPSGGPHNEQFF. CDR3 sequence (DNA): TGTGCCAGCAGGGGTCCTAGCGGGGGCCCGCACAATGAGCAGTTCTTC.

This chain joins TRBV6-5 and TRBJ1-2, with 10 bases lining up with TRBD1. The V segment lost 5 bases and the J segment 5 bases; nucleotides outside the gene matches: 8. CDR3 length: 15 residues. CDR1 and CDR2 (germline): MNHEY, SVGAGI. Written as DNA, the CDR3 is TGTGCCAGCAGTACCCGGGACAGGGGATTATATGGCTACACCTTC. It yields the protein CASSTRDRGLYGYTF.

This clonotype was detected once. This chain joins TRBV24-1 and TRBJ1-5; the match to TRBD1 covers 7 bases. The germline V gene encodes CDR1 KGHDR and CDR2 SFDVKD. The CDR3 extends over 16 amino acids. V trimming: 3 bases; J trimming: 1 base; junction bases outside the gene matches: 5. The DNA for the CDR3 is TGTGCCACCAGTGATGCCGACAGGGCGAGCAATCAGCCCCAGCATTTT. This gives the protein CATSDADRASNQPQHF.

In its sample, this clonotype was seen a few times. A much larger clone lies one base from this, so it may be a read error. The chain carries TRBV5-1 and TRBJ2-7; 8 nucleotides agree with TRBD2. The CDR3 has 16 residues. The V gene's germline CDR1 is SGHRS and CDR2 YFSETQ. The V and J ends lost 6 bases and 2 bases, in that order; junction bases with no gene match: 13. The CDR3 region has the DNA TGCGCCAGCACGCTGGACACGGGGGGGCAAACCTACGAGCAGTACTTC. Protein: CASTLDTGGQTYEQYF.

This clonotype appeared once. The gene calls are TRBV18 and TRBJ2-5; no reliable D call. Germline CDR1 and CDR2: KGHSH and LQKENI. The V end lost 0 bases, the J end lost 2 bases, and 10 bases lay between the germline ends. This CDR3 spans 15 amino acids. CDR3 residues: CASSPPWDRQETQYF. The CDR3 bases are TGTGCCAGCTCACCACCGTGGGATCGTCAAGAGACCCAGTACTTC.